Presented here are 23 T cell receptor beta chains from one specimen sequenced in a study of early T cells in non-severe SARS-CoV-2 infection. TCRdb analysed the 5' RACE reads with MiXCR anew, one entry per CDR3 protein. The sample has roughly 63,000 distinct CDR3 sequences, roughly 13% seen once; the top ten hold approximately 4.7%. The sample comprised whole blood. Receptors were obtained from an adult who was a healthcare worker with PCR-confirmed SARS-CoV-2 infection or an uninfected control (not recorded which).

This chain links TRBV6-2 or TRBV6-3 with TRBJ1-5; 7 nucleotides align to TRBD1. The CDR3 is made up of 16 amino acids. The V gene's germline CDR1 is MNHEY and CDR2 SVGEGT. With 5 bases clipped from V and 3 bases from J, the junction kept 10 bases outside the gene matches. This chain's CDR3 is CASSNLMTGINQPQHF. CDR3 sequence (DNA): TGTGCCAGCAGTAACCTAATGACAGGGATCAATCAGCCCCAGCATTTT.

This clonotype has a single count. A much larger clone differs by one base, so this may be a read error. This CDR3 is missing its conserved last phenylalanine or tryptophan, likely due to a read error. The chain couples TRBV5-1 to TRBJ2-7; 9 positions agree with TRBD1. Germline V lookup: CDR1 SGHRS, CDR2 YFSETQ. The CDR3 has 13 amino acids. V trimming: 3 bases; J trimming: 4 bases; junction bases outside the gene matches: 2. The DNA of the CDR3 is TGCGCCAGCAGCTACGGGACAGGGTACGAGCAGTACTGC. It translates to CASSYGTGYEQYC.

The chain couples TRBV30 to TRBJ1-6, with a tentative D call TRBD1 (6 bases). V lost 3 bases and J 7 bases, leaving 10 bases between the germline ends. This CDR3 is 13 amino acids long. Germline V gene lookup returns CDR1 GTSNPN and CDR2 SVGIG (reference sequence). The CDR3 region has the DNA TGTGCCTGGAGGGTAGGGGGAAATTCACCCCTCCACTTT. Translation gives CAWRVGGNSPLHF.

The gene calls are TRBV6-5 and TRBJ2-3, with D tentatively TRBD2 (6 bases). Germline V gives CDR1 MNHEY, CDR2 SVGAGI. V was pared by 2 bases and J by 7 bases, with 16 bases between. This CDR3 spans 15 amino acids. CDR3: CASSYTGLGLYTQYF. The CDR3 DNA reads as TGTGCCAGCAGTTACACGGGACTGGGTCTATATACGCAGTATTTT.

This clonotype ranks as medium-sized. The chain recombines TRBV12-5 with TRBJ2-7; 8 bases fit TRBD1. This CDR3 spans 13 amino acids. Germline CDR1 reads LGHNT; CDR2 reads FRNRAP. Trimming took 3 bases from V and 6 from J; bases not matched to a gene: 4. The CDR3 nucleotides are TGTGCTAGTGGTTTCTGGACAGGGCGCGAGCAGTACTTC. Amino acid sequence: CASGFWTGREQYF.

The CDR3 coding sequence is TGTGCCTGGAGTGTACTAATTGGCTACACCTTC. This translates into CAWSVLIGYTF. This chain links TRBV30 with TRBJ1-2; D is ambiguous. CDR1 GTSNPN and CDR2 SVGIG come from the germline V gene (reference sequence). CDR3 length equals 11 residues. Trimming removed 0 bases from V and 7 bases from J, with 6 bases in between. The variable domain in full, completed from reference TRBV30 and TRBJ1-2, reads SQTIHQWPATLVQPVGSPLSLECTVEGTSNPNLYWYRQAAGRGLQLLFYSVGIGQISSEVPQNLSASRPQDRQFILSSKKLLLSDSGFYLCAWSVLIGYTFGSGTRLTVV.

Ten or more counts support this clonotype. The genes are TRBV11-2 and TRBJ2-3; 12 nucleotides align to TRBD1. Losses at the gene ends were 5 bases for V and 6 bases for J; bases not matched to a gene: 9. The CDR3 loop spans 16 amino acids. CDR1 is SGHAT, CDR2 FQNNGV, per germline. The CDR3 region has the DNA TGTGCCAGCAGCCTACCCGGGACAGGGGGCATGGATACGCAGTATTTT. Encoded protein: CASSLPGTGGMDTQYF.

J is TRBJ1-6 and V is TRBV4-3; TRBD1 matches 8 bases. The CDR3 contains 16 residues. Germline loops: CDR1 LGHNA, CDR2 YSLEER. The J segment lost 8 bases and the V segment lost 0 bases, leaving 6 bases of the junction unmatched. CDR3 DNA sequence: TGCGCCAGCAGCCAAGATCCCCAGGGGGCGGATTCACCCCTCCACTTT. Translated: CASSQDPQGADSPLHF.

This clonotype was observed at least ten times. The chain joins TRBV9 to TRBJ1-1; D gene unclear. The germline gives CDR1 SGDLS, CDR2 YYNGEE. V was cut by 0 bases and J by 5 bases, with 8 bases left in between. This CDR3 has 13 residues. As DNA, the CDR3 is TGTGCCAGCAGCGTAGCGGTGGGGACTGAAGCTTTCTTT. Translation: CASSVAVGTEAFF.

This clonotype was seen ten or more times. The chain recombines TRBV10-2 with TRBJ1-4; 10 nucleotides agree with TRBD1. This CDR3 contains 15 residues. J gave up 6 bases and V 8 bases, and 9 bases lay outside the gene matches. Germline-derived CDR1 and CDR2 are WSHSY and SAAADI. The CDR3 is CASRNPGTGDEKLFF. CDR3 nucleotide sequence: TGCGCCAGCCGAAACCCCGGGACAGGGGATGAAAAACTGTTTTTT.

The chain couples TRBV7-2 to TRBJ2-3, with D maybe TRBD2 (6 bases). The CDR3 runs 14 residues. V lost 5 bases and J 4 bases, leaving 13 bases between the germline ends. The germline CDR1 and CDR2 sequences are SGHTA and FQGNSA. This CDR3 reads CASSPGLSPDTQYF. Written as DNA, the CDR3 is TGTGCCAGCAGCCCGGGACTCTCCCCAGATACGCAGTATTTT.

The chain combines TRBV29-1 with TRBJ2-3; D might be TRBD2 (6 bases). Trimming pared 3 bases from V and 5 bases from J, leaving 9 bases between. The germline gives CDR1 SQVTM, CDR2 ANQGSEA. The CDR3 spans 12 residues. This chain's CDR3 is CSVDASVDTQYF. For the CDR3, the DNA is TGCAGCGTTGATGCTAGCGTAGATACGCAGTATTTT.

The chain couples TRBV9 to TRBJ2-5; 7 bases fit TRBD1. CDR1 is SGDLS and CDR2 is YYNGEE in the germline V gene. This CDR3 has 16 residues. The V gene end was trimmed by 0 bases and the J gene end by 5 bases; junction bases not matched to a gene: 10. The CDR3 region has the DNA TGTGCCAGCAGCGTAGGCGCGACAGGGATTCGGGAGACCCAGTACTTC. This gives the protein CASSVGATGIRETQYF.

The chain joins TRBV4-2 to TRBJ1-2, with a weak D call TRBD1 (6 bases). CDR1 is LGHNA, CDR2 YNFKEQ, per germline. This CDR3 has 16 residues. Trimming removed 6 bases from V and 0 bases from J, with 17 bases in between. For the CDR3, the DNA is TGTGCCAGCAGTGCGGGACAACCTCCTACTAACTATGGCTACACCTTC. Translating it yields CASSAGQPPTNYGYTF.

This clonotype was observed at least ten times. The chain links TRBV12-3 or TRBV12-4 to TRBJ1-2; D is unresolved. V lost 5 bases to trimming and J lost 8 bases, with 12 bases between them. The CDR3 has 12 amino acids. The CDR3 is CASSPNMGGYTF. For the CDR3, the DNA is TGTGCCAGCAGTCCCAATATGGGGGGCTACACCTTC.

This clonotype came up a few times. The chain uses TRBV5-4 and TRBJ2-1; perhaps TRBD1 as D (6 bases). V was cut by 4 bases and J by 0 bases, with 14 bases left in between. This CDR3 has 16 amino acids. CDR1 and CDR2 from the germline V gene are SGHNT and YYREEE (reference sequence). CDR3 loop: CASSPPGHSSYNEQFF. The CDR3 nucleotides read TGTGCCAGCAGCCCACCGGGACACAGCTCCTACAATGAGCAGTTCTTC.

The chain employs TRBV7-2 and TRBJ1-2; 11 bases align to TRBD1. Germline trimming cut 5 bases from V and 6 bases from J; bases unmatched to any gene: 8. The CDR3 sequence is 15 residues long. Germline assignment: CDR1 SGHTA and CDR2 FQGNSA. The DNA for the CDR3 is TGTGCCAGCAGCCCGTGGACAGGGGGCGAAGATGGCTACACCTTC. It codes for CASSPWTGGEDGYTF.

This clonotype was detected a few times. The V call is TRBV7-6, the J call TRBJ2-5; 7 nucleotides agree with TRBD1. The CDR3 is 16 residues long. The V segment lost 4 bases and the J segment 4 bases; nucleotides outside the gene matches: 12. CDR1 SGHVS and CDR2 FNYEAQ come from the germline V gene. The CDR3: CASSSIDREGGETQYF. CDR3 nucleotides: TGTGCCAGCAGCTCAATAGACAGGGAAGGCGGAGAGACCCAGTACTTC.

In the case of this clonotype: The junction does not match germline at one end; this may be a read error. The chain carries TRBV7-7 and TRBJ2-3; no definite D call. Germline loops: CDR1 SSHAT, CDR2 FNYEAQ (reference sequence). CDR3 length: 13 residues. CDR3 DNA: TGTGCTAGCAGCTTAAATACCGACAATACGCAGTATTTT. It encodes CASSLNTDNTQYF.

This chain links TRBV29-1 with TRBJ1-1; 7 bases align to TRBD1. Germline V gene data show CDR1 as SQVTM and CDR2 as ANQGSEA. This CDR3 spans 13 amino acids. V lost 6 bases and J lost 7; bases outside the gene matches: 11. In DNA, the CDR3 is TGCAGCGTCGCAATCGGGACAGCCATTGAAGCTTTCTTT. Protein product: CSVAIGTAIEAFF.

This clonotype was seen ten or more times. This chain's CDR3 is CASSSRGLKGPEAFF. For the CDR3, the DNA is TGCGCCAGCAGCTCCCGGGGACTTAAGGGCCCTGAAGCTTTCTTT. The chain employs TRBV4-1 and TRBJ1-1, with D perhaps matching TRBD1 (5 bases). The CDR3 sequence is 15 residues long. V gave up 5 bases and J gave up 6 bases, with 19 bases separating them. Germline CDR1 MGHRA, CDR2 YSYEKL.

This clonotype was counted a few times. This chain joins TRBV29-1 and TRBJ1-2; 11 nucleotides line up with TRBD1. Germline CDR1 reads SQVTM; CDR2 reads ANQGSEA. V shed 6 bases, J shed 2 bases, and the junction held 2 bases outside the gene matches. The CDR3 runs 13 residues. CDR3 bases: TGCAGCGTGGGGACAGGGGGGAACTATGGCTACACCTTC. It yields the protein CSVGTGGNYGYTF.

About this clonotype itself: This sequence may be a read error, since a much larger clone differs from it by one base. V and J are TRBV3-1 and TRBJ2-3; D gene ambiguous. This CDR3 has 15 amino acids. V was trimmed by 4 bases and J by 2 bases, leaving 13 bases between them. Germline CDR1 is LGHDT and CDR2 is YNNKEL (reference sequence). CDR3 in DNA: TGTGCCAGCAGCCTCAGGTTGGGTGACACAGATACGCAGTATTTT. It yields the protein CASSLRLGDTDTQYF.